Below, 10 T cell receptor beta chains from the same sample are listed, as sequenced in a study of T cells in Graves' hyperthyroidism and ophthalmopathy. The investigators amplified TCR beta CDR3 regions from RNA transcripts. Initially, a first-round RT-PCR of the TCR CDR3 employed the HTBI primer set. TCRdb called the multiplex PCR reads again in MiXCR, with one record for every CDR3 protein. Of approximately 430,000 distinct CDR3 sequences in the sample, 15% to 19% were seen once. Sequencing was done on a sample of blood. These receptors were taken from a woman aged 18-29 years with Graves' hyperthyroidism.

Turning to this clonotype: This may arise from a read error, as a much more abundant clone is one base away. The rearrangement links TRBV11-1 to TRBJ2-1, with D unclear. CDR1 is SGHAT and CDR2 is FQDESV in the germline V gene (reference sequence). V lost 7 bases and J 1 base, leaving 17 bases between the germline ends. The CDR3 runs 16 residues. This CDR3 is CASIPHTSLSYNEQFF. DNA for the CDR3: TGTGCCAGCATCCCCCACACCTCTTTGTCCTACAATGAGCAGTTCTTC.

This chain joins TRBV5-6 and TRBJ2-3, with TRBD2 identical over 11 bases. CDR3 size: 19 residues. V gave up 0 bases and J gave up 1 base; unmatched junction bases: 10. Germline values: CDR1 SGHDT, CDR2 YYEEEE. CDR3 loop: CASSLGISGRARGTDTQYF. The CDR3 bases are TGTGCCAGCAGCTTGGGAATTAGCGGGAGGGCCCGGGGCACAGATACGCAGTATTTT.

The chain couples TRBV20-1 to TRBJ1-5; D ambiguous. Trimming pared 1 base from V and 0 bases from J, leaving 13 bases between. Germline CDR1 is DFQATT and CDR2 is SNEGSKA (reference sequence). The CDR3 is 16 residues long. In DNA, the CDR3 is TGCAGTGCTAGAGTTGGCGGTCCCTATAGCAATCAGCCCCAGCATTTT. Translated: CSARVGGPYSNQPQHF.

The chain carries TRBV7-6 and TRBJ2-1, with 10 bases identical to TRBD2. Germline assignment: CDR1 SGHVS and CDR2 FNYEAQ. This CDR3 contains 19 residues. The V segment lost 5 bases and the J segment 0 bases; nucleotides outside the gene matches: 13. The CDR3 DNA reads TGTGCCAGCAGCCCAGAGGCTAGCGGGAGAAAGAACTCCTACAATGAGCAGTTCTTC. Residues: CASSPEASGRKNSYNEQFF. The complete variable domain, with remaining parts taken from reference TRBV7-6 and TRBJ2-1, reads GAGVSQSPRYKVTKRGQDVALRCDPISGHVSLYWYRQALGQGPEFLTYFNYEAQQDKSGLPNDRFSAERPEGSISTLTIQRTEQRDSAMYRCASSPEASGRKNSYNEQFFGPGTRLTVL.

Remarks on this clonotype: One end of the junction does not line up with germline, which may come from a read error. The CDR3 reads CATSRDSSVGDEQLF. CDR3 coding DNA: TGTGCCACCAGCAGAGATTCCTCCGTTGGGGATGAGCAGCTCTTC. The chain couples TRBV15 to TRBJ2-1, with D hard to call. CDR1 is LNHNV, CDR2 YYDKDF, per germline (reference sequence). This CDR3 region has 15 residues.

This clonotype was counted at least ten times. This sequence joins TRBV2 and TRBJ2-1, with unresolved D. Germline CDR1 SNHLY, CDR2 FYNNEI. The CDR3 runs 14 residues. With 8 bases removed from V and 2 bases from J, the gap between germline ends came to 13 bases. The CDR3 DNA reads TGTGCCAGCCAGTCCAATGCGGCCTACAATGAGCAGTTCTTC. The encoded protein is CASQSNAAYNEQFF.

This clonotype was seen repeatedly, ten times or more. The rearrangement joins TRBV28 to TRBJ2-5, with 7 bases matching TRBD1. V shed 6 bases and J 5 bases; nucleotides not matched to a gene: 9. The length of the CDR3 is 14 residues. In germline, CDR1 is MDHEN, CDR2 SYDVKM. CDR3 in amino acids: CASRVGQPEETQYF. The CDR3 region has the DNA TGTGCCAGCAGAGTGGGACAGCCGGAGGAGACCCAGTACTTC.

The rearrangement uses TRBV18 and TRBJ2-2, with TRBD2 identical over 8 bases. Germline V CDR1 and CDR2: KGHSH, LQKENI. This CDR3 has 15 amino acids. V gave up 4 bases and J gave up 6 bases; unmatched junction bases: 7. CDR3: CASSQEPGLAGELFF. The CDR3 DNA follows: TGTGCCAGCTCACAAGAACCGGGACTAGCCGGGGAGCTGTTTTTT.

This chain connects TRBV4-1 to TRBJ1-5, with D perhaps matching TRBD1 (5 bases). Germline V gene data show CDR1 as MGHRA and CDR2 as YSYEKL. This CDR3 comprises 14 residues. The germline V and J ends were trimmed by 4 bases and 5 bases, with 12 bases remaining between them. The CDR3 DNA sequence: TGCGCCAGCAGCCTACGGGACTCCGATCAGCCCCAGCATTTT. Protein sequence: CASSLRDSDQPQHF.

V usage is TRBV20-1 and J usage is TRBJ2-1; weak D call: TRBD2 (6 bases). With 3 bases removed from V and 4 bases from J, the gap between germline ends came to 10 bases. Germline V gene sequence: CDR1 DFQATT, CDR2 SNEGSKA (reference sequence). The CDR3 is 13 residues long. The CDR3 DNA sequence: TGCAGTGCTAGCCCGACTAGTTACAATGAGCAGTTCTTC. This sequence encodes CSASPTSYNEQFF.